Described below is a single TCR beta chain sequence and its context. Its antigen is unidentified. Primers: 60 Vbeta forward and 13 Jbeta reverse. Generated by immunoSEQ multiplex PCR, the TCRdb table keeps only in-frame clones and is missing some. The sample has roughly 53,000 clones. The data were taken from a study of cytomegalovirus exposure and HLA in healthy donors. Overall study findings and caveats: According to an earlier analysis, most TCR beta V segments yielded productive rearrangements about 87% or about 30% of the time.

Healthy bone marrow donors supplied every sample. Germline CDR1 and CDR2: SGHRS and YFSETQ. With V trimmed by 3 bases and J by 6 bases, 6 bases remained unmatched. This CDR3 region has 14 residues. The receptor was isolated from a man in his late teens or twenties in good health and CMV-seropositive. The rearrangement uses TRBV5-1 and TRBJ1-3; 7 bases map to TRBD1. Sequencing was carried out using PBMCs. CDR3 nucleotide sequence: TGCGCCAGCAGCTCCGGGACAGCGAAAAACACCATATATTTT. Protein: CASSSGTAKNTIYF.